These 25 T cell receptor beta chains were all obtained from the same sample, sequenced in a study of OX40 agonist ivuxolimab in advanced cancers. The repertoire was sequenced with immunoSEQ multiplex PCR; TCRdb's copy has only in-frame clones and lacks some. The table includes 70,000 or so clones, roughly nine tenths detected once. The starting material was CD4+ or CD8+ T cells sorted from blood, obtained in a trial of the OX40 agonist ivuxolimab. These receptors were collected from an adult with an advanced solid tumor such as melanoma, head and neck, liver or kidney cancer.

The chain uses TRBV15 and TRBJ1-5, with a possible D match to TRBD1 (5 bases). This CDR3 is 16 amino acids long. V was shortened by 1 base and J by 4 bases, with 14 bases between the two germline ends. CDR1 and CDR2 from the germline V gene are LNHNV and YYDKDF (reference sequence). The CDR3 spells CATSRGEGRGNQPQHF. The CDR3 nucleotides are TGTGCCACCAGCAGAGGGGAAGGGAGGGGTAATCAGCCCCAGCATTTT.

The chain couples TRBV6-1 to TRBJ2-5; possibly TRBD1 or TRBD2 for D (5 bases each). CDR3 length: 14 residues. V lost 5 bases and J 2 bases, leaving 12 bases between the germline ends. Germline assignment: CDR1 MNHNS and CDR2 SASEGT. CDR3: CASSRDGIQETQYF. The CDR3 DNA sequence: TGTGCCAGCAGTCGGGACGGAATACAAGAGACCCAGTACTTC.

V usage is TRBV5-1 and J usage is TRBJ2-7; 9 bases agree with TRBD1. From germline, CDR1 is SGHRS and CDR2 YFSETQ. After removal of 4 bases from V and 0 bases from J, the junction contained 8 bases not matched to a gene. This CDR3 contains 16 residues. The CDR3 region has the DNA TGCGCCAGCAGCAGGGGACAGGGCGGGAGCTCCTACGAGCAGTACTTC. Amino acids: CASSRGQGGSSYEQYF.

This clone has only a few counts. This sequence joins TRBV27 and TRBJ1-6; 7 bases line up with TRBD1. Per germline, CDR1 MNHEY and CDR2 SMNVEV (reference sequence). V dropped 2 bases and J dropped 7; count of bases not matched to a gene: 5. CDR3 length: 15 amino acids. CDR3 DNA sequence: TGTGCCAGCAGTTTAACAGGGGATTGGAATTCACCCCTCCACTTT. It codes for CASSLTGDWNSPLHF.

The chain uses TRBV25-1 and TRBJ2-3, with a possible D match to TRBD1 (6 bases). CDR3 length: 17 residues. Germline V gene data show CDR1 as MGHDK and CDR2 as SYGVNS. V was shortened by 1 base and J by 2 bases, with 16 bases between the two germline ends. CDR3: CASSEWGQGGYTDTQYF. CDR3 in DNA: TGTGCCAGCAGTGAATGGGGGCAGGGCGGATACACAGATACGCAGTATTTT.

The chain employs TRBV27 and TRBJ2-5; unclear D gene. V gave up 3 bases and J gave up 3 bases, with 8 bases separating them. The CDR3 is made up of 13 amino acids. CDR1 is MNHEY and CDR2 is SMNVEV in the germline V gene (reference sequence). The CDR3 loop is CASSFRWEETQYF. The CDR3 nucleotides read TGTGCCAGCAGTTTCCGGTGGGAAGAGACCCAGTACTTC.

The chain combines TRBV7-9 with TRBJ2-5; the match to TRBD2 covers 8 bases. CDR3 size: 15 residues. The ends lost 1 base at V and 3 bases at J; junction bases unmatched: 4. The V gene's germline CDR1 is SEHNR and CDR2 FQNEAQ (reference sequence). CDR3 in amino acids: CASSLGSGNKETQYF. CDR3 in DNA: TGTGCCAGCAGCTTAGGTAGCGGGAACAAAGAGACCCAGTACTTC.

The gene calls are TRBV4-2 and TRBJ2-3, with a possible D match to TRBD2 (6 bases). This CDR3 has 14 amino acids. The V and J ends lost 5 bases and 3 bases respectively, with 12 bases between them. Germline CDR1 reads LGHNA; CDR2 reads YNFKEQ. DNA of the CDR3: TGTGCCAGCAGCTTGAGGGCGGGGACAGATACGCAGTATTTT. Translating it yields CASSLRAGTDTQYF.

Details on this clone: This specimen includes other DNA sequences encoding the same CDR3. The chain has TRBV6-5 and TRBJ1-5; 10 bases fit TRBD1. The J segment lost 2 bases and the V segment lost 0 bases, leaving 1 base of the junction unmatched. The germline CDR1 and CDR2 sequences are MNHEY and SVGAGI. The CDR3 has 16 residues. The CDR3 is CASSYSGTGGNQPQHF. The DNA for the CDR3 is TGTGCCAGCAGTTACTCGGGGACAGGGGGCAATCAGCCCCAGCATTTT.

V and J are TRBV25-1 and TRBJ1-1; TRBD1 matches at 7 bases. Germline V gene sequence: CDR1 MGHDK, CDR2 SYGVNS. The CDR3 contains 14 residues. The J segment lost 1 base and the V segment lost 3 bases, leaving 2 bases of the junction unmatched. CDR3 amino acids: CASSETGTNTEAFF. CDR3 nucleotide sequence: TGTGCCAGCAGTGAGACAGGGACGAACACTGAAGCTTTCTTT.

The chain has TRBV7-2 and TRBJ2-7; weak D call: TRBD2 (7 bases). Germline CDR1 reads SGHTA; CDR2 reads FQGNSA. V gave up 1 base and J gave up 3 bases, with 13 bases separating them. The CDR3 contains 15 residues. CDR3 loop: CASSLEGGIVYEQYF. The CDR3 nucleotides are TGTGCCAGCAGCTTAGAGGGGGGGATAGTCTACGAGCAGTACTTC.

This clone showed up just once. The V gene is TRBV7-3, the J gene TRBJ2-1; D gene ambiguous. The germline V gene encodes CDR1 SGHTA and CDR2 FQGTGA. The V and J ends lost 5 bases and 4 bases respectively, with 21 bases between them. CDR3 length: 17 residues. The CDR3 DNA reads TGTGCCAGCAGCCCTCCCCGGACGAAGAGTGGATACAATGAGCAGTTCTTC. It specifies CASSPPRTKSGYNEQFF.

The J gene is TRBJ2-3, the V gene TRBV19; TRBD2 matches 12 bases. The CDR3 consists of 19 residues. Germline values: CDR1 LNHDA, CDR2 SQIVND (reference sequence). J was trimmed by 0 bases and V by 4 bases; bases with no gene match: 11. The CDR3 reads CASSTPLRLAGESTDTQYF. For the CDR3, the DNA is TGTGCCAGTAGTACCCCCCTCCGACTAGCGGGAGAGAGCACAGATACGCAGTATTTT. The entire variable domain, with the rest obtained from reference TRBV19 and TRBJ2-3, is as follows: DGGITQSPKYLFRKEGQNVTLSCEQNLNHDAMYWYRQDPGQGLRLIYYSQIVNDFQKGDIAEGYSVSREKKESFPLTVTSAQKNPTAFYLCASSTPLRLAGESTDTQYFGPGTRLTVL.

The rearrangement uses TRBV19 and TRBJ1-2; maybe TRBD1 (6 bases). Germline CDR1 LNHDA, CDR2 SQIVND (reference sequence). The CDR3 is made up of 15 amino acids. Trimming shortened V by 4 bases and J by 0 bases, and 12 bases separated the two germline ends. CDR3 nucleotides: TGTGCCAGTAGTACCACCGACAGGTCTAACTATGGCTACACCTTC. Its translation: CASSTTDRSNYGYTF.

The chain couples TRBV29-1 to TRBJ2-5; 11 bases match TRBD2. Per the germline V gene, CDR1 is SQVTM and CDR2 is ANQGSEA. V dropped 2 bases and J dropped 5; count of bases not matched to a gene: 1. CDR3 length: 13 residues. For the CDR3, the DNA is TGCAGCGTTGAAACTAGCGGGGGCGAGACCCAGTACTTC. Protein product: CSVETSGGETQYF.

The V and J genes are TRBV6-1 and TRBJ2-3; 14 bases map to TRBD2. CDR3 size: 14 residues. The V segment lost 7 bases and the J segment 9 bases; nucleotides outside the gene matches: 6. Germline V gene data show CDR1 as MNHNS and CDR2 as SASEGT. The CDR3 sequence is CASTGLAGGDTQYF. DNA for the CDR3: TGTGCCAGCACTGGACTAGCGGGGGGCGACACGCAGTATTTT.

The V and J genes are TRBV19 and TRBJ2-1; 9 bases fit TRBD2. Germline values: CDR1 LNHDA, CDR2 SQIVND (reference sequence). The CDR3 has 17 residues. V gave up 3 bases and J gave up 6 bases; unmatched junction bases: 12. This chain's CDR3 is CASSIQKTSGRSNEQFF. CDR3 DNA: TGTGCCAGTAGTATCCAAAAGACTAGCGGAAGGAGCAATGAGCAGTTCTTC.

J is TRBJ2-1 and V is TRBV27, with 8 bases matching TRBD1. The J segment lost 8 bases and the V segment lost 4 bases, leaving 13 bases of the junction unmatched. From germline, CDR1 is MNHEY and CDR2 SMNVEV (reference sequence). The CDR3 is made up of 16 amino acids. CDR3 in amino acids: CASSYLDRGPKDEQFF. CDR3 in DNA: TGTGCCAGCAGTTACCTCGACAGGGGCCCAAAGGATGAGCAGTTCTTC.

This chain joins TRBV14 and TRBJ1-1; the D is unclear. With 4 bases removed from V and 7 bases from J, the gap between germline ends came to 13 bases. The CDR3 totals 13 residues. The V gene's germline CDR1 is SGHDN and CDR2 FVKESK. The CDR3 DNA is TGTGCCAGCAGCCTAACGAGGGAGGGTGAAGCTTTCTTT. This codes for CASSLTREGEAFF.

The rearrangement joins TRBV7-6 to TRBJ2-1, with 8 positions matching TRBD1. Trimming cost V 1 base and J 7 bases; bases outside gene matches: 9. The CDR3 consists of 16 residues. CDR1 is SGHVS and CDR2 is FNYEAQ in the germline V gene. CDR3 sequence (DNA): TGTGCCAGCAGCTTAGATGGTTTTCGACAGGGGAATGAGCAGTTCTTC. Encoded protein: CASSLDGFRQGNEQFF.

The rearrangement links TRBV19 to TRBJ2-1, with 11 positions matching TRBD1. The CDR3 sequence is 15 residues long. CDR1 LNHDA and CDR2 SQIVND come from the germline V gene (reference sequence). V was clipped by 5 bases and J by 0 bases; unmatched bases: 0. The CDR3 nucleotides read TGTGCCAGTAGTGGGACAGGGGGCTCCTACAATGAGCAGTTCTTC. As protein: CASSGTGGSYNEQFF. The full variable domain, in which reference TRBV19 and TRBJ2-1 provide the parts outside the CDR3, is DGGITQSPKYLFRKEGQNVTLSCEQNLNHDAMYWYRQDPGQGLRLIYYSQIVNDFQKGDIAEGYSVSREKKESFPLTVTSAQKNPTAFYLCASSGTGGSYNEQFFGPGTRLTVL.

This clone was found once. The V gene is TRBV14, the J gene TRBJ1-6, with D perhaps TRBD1 (5 bases). Germline V gene sequence: CDR1 SGHDN, CDR2 FVKESK. V shed 0 bases and J shed 7 bases, with 7 bases lying between them. This CDR3 has 14 residues. Here the CDR3 DNA reads TGTGCCAGCAGCCAAGAAGGGGCCAATTCACCCCTCCACTTT. Its translation is CASSQEGANSPLHF.

This clone appeared a single time. The chain couples TRBV7-9 to TRBJ1-4; D remains ambiguous. V was shortened by 0 bases and J by 8 bases, with 10 bases between the two germline ends. The CDR3 is made up of 14 amino acids. Looked up from germline, CDR1 is SEHNR and CDR2 is FQNEAQ (reference sequence). DNA for the CDR3: TGTGCCAGCAGCTTAGCGCCAGGCCTAGAAAAACTGTTTTTT. Protein sequence: CASSLAPGLEKLFF.

This chain links TRBV15 with TRBJ1-2, with 8 positions matching TRBD1. This CDR3 is built from 16 residues. Looked up from germline, CDR1 is LNHNV and CDR2 is YYDKDF (reference sequence). Unmatched junction bases numbered 9, after V lost 6 bases and J lost 0 bases. The CDR3 nucleotides read TGTGCCACCAGAGGGACAGGTCCTCGCTCTAACTATGGCTACACCTTC. This translates into CATRGTGPRSNYGYTF.

The chain is built from TRBV28 and TRBJ1-6, with no clear D. V lost 2 bases and J 10 bases, leaving 9 bases between the germline ends. The CDR3 spans 13 residues. Germline values: CDR1 MDHEN, CDR2 SYDVKM. The DNA of the CDR3 is TGTGCCAGCAGTTTAGGTCCGCAGTCACCCCTCCACTTT. Protein sequence: CASSLGPQSPLHF.